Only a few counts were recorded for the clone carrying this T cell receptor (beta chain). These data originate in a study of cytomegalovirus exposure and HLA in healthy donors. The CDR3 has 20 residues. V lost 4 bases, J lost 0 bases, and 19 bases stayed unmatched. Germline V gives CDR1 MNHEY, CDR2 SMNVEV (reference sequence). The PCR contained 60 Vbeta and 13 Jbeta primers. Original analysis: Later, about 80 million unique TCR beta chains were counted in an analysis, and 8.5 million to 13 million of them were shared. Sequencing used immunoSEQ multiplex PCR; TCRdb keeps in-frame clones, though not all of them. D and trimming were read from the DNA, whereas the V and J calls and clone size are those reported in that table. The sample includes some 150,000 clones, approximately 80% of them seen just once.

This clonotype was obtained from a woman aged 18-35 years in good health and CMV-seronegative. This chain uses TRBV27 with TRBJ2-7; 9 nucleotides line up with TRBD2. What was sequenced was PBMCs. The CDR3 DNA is TGTGCCAGCAGTTCCCCCTCAGTTGGAGGCGTAGCGGGAGCCTCCTACGAGCAGTACTTC. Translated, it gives CASSSPSVGGVAGASYEQYF.